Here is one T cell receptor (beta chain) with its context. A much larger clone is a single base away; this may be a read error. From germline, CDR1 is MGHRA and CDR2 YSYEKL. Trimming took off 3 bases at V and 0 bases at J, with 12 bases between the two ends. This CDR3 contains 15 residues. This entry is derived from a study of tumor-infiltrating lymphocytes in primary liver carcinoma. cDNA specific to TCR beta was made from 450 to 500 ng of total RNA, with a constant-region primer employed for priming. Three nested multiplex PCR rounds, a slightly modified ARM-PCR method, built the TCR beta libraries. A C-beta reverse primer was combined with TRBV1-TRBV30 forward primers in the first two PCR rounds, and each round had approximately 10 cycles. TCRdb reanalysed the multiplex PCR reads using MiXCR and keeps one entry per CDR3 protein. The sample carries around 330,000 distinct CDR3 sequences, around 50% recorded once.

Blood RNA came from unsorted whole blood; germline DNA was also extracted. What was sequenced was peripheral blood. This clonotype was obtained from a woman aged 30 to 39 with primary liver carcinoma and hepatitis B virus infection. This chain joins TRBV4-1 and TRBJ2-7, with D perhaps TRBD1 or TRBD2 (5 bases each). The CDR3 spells CASSHASGRSYEQYF. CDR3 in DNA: TGCGCCAGCAGCCACGCTTCGGGGCGCTCCTACGAGCAGTACTTC.